These 20 T cell receptor beta chains share one sample of origin, sequenced in a study of blood T cell repertoires in COVID-19. Repertoires were generated with immunoSEQ multiplex PCR, while TCRdb's copy carries only in-frame clones and drops some. The sample lists fewer than 100,000 clones, roughly 89% occurring once. The sequenced sample was peripheral blood. These receptors originate from a woman aged 50 to 65 in a cohort sampled during active COVID-19.

This rearrangement joins TRBV18 to TRBJ2-1, with 8 bases lining up with TRBD2. Unmatched junction bases numbered 5, after V lost 4 bases and J lost 3 bases. Germline CDR1 reads KGHSH; CDR2 reads LQKENI. The length of the CDR3 is 15 residues. This CDR3 is CASSLFTSGYNEQFF. For the CDR3, the DNA is TGTGCCAGCTCACTATTTACTAGCGGCTACAATGAGCAGTTCTTC.

The V and J genes are TRBV6-5 and TRBJ1-4; D may be TRBD1 (6 bases). The germline V gene encodes CDR1 MNHEY and CDR2 SVGAGI. V dropped 2 bases and J dropped 5 bases, with 15 bases sitting between them. CDR3 length: 16 amino acids. CDR3 residues: CASSYIGRDKNEKLFF. The CDR3 nucleotides are TGTGCCAGCAGTTACATAGGCCGGGACAAGAATGAAAAACTGTTTTTT.

The chain recombines TRBV3-1 (or the pseudogene TRBV3-2) with TRBJ1-6; D call uncertain. V was trimmed by 1 base and J by 7 bases, leaving 5 bases between them. The CDR3 covers 13 residues. CDR1 LGHDT and CDR2 YNNKEL come from the germline V gene (reference sequence). The CDR3 here is CASSQVENSPLHF. The DNA for the CDR3 is TGTGCCAGCAGCCAAGTGGAGAATTCACCCCTCCACTTT.

The chain carries TRBV6-6 and TRBJ2-6; D is unresolved. The CDR3 has 16 amino acids. Trimming pared 9 bases from V and 1 base from J, leaving 16 bases between. The germline CDR1 and CDR2 sequences are MNHNY and SVGAGI (reference sequence). The CDR3 loop is CARRNRTHSGANVLTF. CDR3 coding DNA: TGTGCCAGGCGAAACAGAACCCATTCTGGGGCCAACGTCCTGACTTTC.

The genes are TRBV18 and TRBJ1-1; D is perhaps TRBD1 (6 bases). The CDR3 consists of 17 residues. Germline lookup yields CDR1 KGHSH and CDR2 LQKENI. V lost 1 base to trimming and J lost 1 base, with 16 bases between them. The CDR3 is CASSPLLLGQQNTEAFF. The CDR3, as DNA: TGTGCCAGCTCACCACTTCTTTTAGGACAGCAGAACACTGAAGCTTTCTTT.

This chain links TRBV11-2 with TRBJ1-4, with D uncertain. Germline V gene lookup returns CDR1 SGHAT and CDR2 FQNNGV. V lost 1 base and J lost 7, with 13 bases in between. The CDR3 extends over 15 amino acids. In DNA, the CDR3 is TGTGCCAGCAGCTTAGGATTTGGCGCAGGTGAAAAACTGTTTTTT. Translated, it gives CASSLGFGAGEKLFF.

The chain employs TRBV5-1 and TRBJ2-1, with 8 nucleotides matching TRBD2. The CDR3 has 16 residues. The J segment lost 5 bases and the V segment lost 3 bases, leaving 10 bases of the junction unmatched. Germline loops: CDR1 SGHRS, CDR2 YFSETQ. Written as DNA, the CDR3 is TGCGCCAGCAGCTCCTCGAAGCGGGAGCTTAACAATGAGCAGTTCTTC. Translation gives CASSSSKRELNNEQFF.

The chain recombines TRBV2 with TRBJ2-1, with D unclear. Germline V CDR1 and CDR2: SNHLY, FYNNEI. V was pared by 7 bases and J by 7 bases, with 14 bases between. This CDR3 region has 13 residues. CDR3 in DNA: TGTGCCAGCACCCTTAAAGAGAGGAATGAGCAGTTCTTC. Translation gives CASTLKERNEQFF.

This rearrangement joins TRBV11-2 to TRBJ1-2, with D uncertain. This CDR3 comprises 12 residues. V lost 5 bases, J lost 12 bases, and 16 bases lay in between. Per germline, CDR1 SGHAT and CDR2 FQNNGV. The CDR3 DNA is TGTGCCAGCAGCCCCGGGGAGGGCGAACACACCTTC. This gives the protein CASSPGEGEHTF.

The CDR3 DNA sequence: TGTGCCGCGGGGACAGCCGCAAACACCATATATTTT. This encodes CAAGTAANTIYF. The chain couples TRBV10-3 to TRBJ1-3; TRBD1 agrees at 7 bases. With V trimmed by 11 bases and J by 6 bases, 7 bases remained unmatched. The CDR3 is 12 amino acids. Looked up from germline, CDR1 is ENHRY and CDR2 is SYGVKD.

The V and J genes are TRBV28 and TRBJ2-7; TRBD1 aligns across 11 bases. The CDR3 sequence is 17 residues long. Unmatched junction bases numbered 8, after V lost 1 base and J lost 3 bases. CDR1 is MDHEN and CDR2 is SYDVKM in the germline V gene. The CDR3 bases are TGTGCCAGCAGTTTATTGCCCGGACAGGGGGCTTTCTACGAGCAGTACTTC. Residues: CASSLLPGQGAFYEQYF.

This rearrangement joins TRBV4-1 to TRBJ1-3; no clear D gene. The germline CDR1 and CDR2 sequences are MGHRA and YSYEKL. The CDR3 consists of 16 residues. Trimming took 8 bases from V and 1 from J, leaving 18 bases between them. Here the CDR3 reads CASGSGLVPSGNTIYF. CDR3 nucleotide sequence: TGCGCCAGCGGCAGTGGCCTCGTACCATCTGGAAACACCATATATTTT.

The chain is built from TRBV3-1 (or the pseudogene TRBV3-2) and TRBJ2-2, with TRBD1 identical over 7 bases. Looked up from germline, CDR1 is LGHDT and CDR2 is YNNKEL (reference sequence). The CDR3 extends over 14 amino acids. V lost 4 bases, J lost 7 bases, and 6 bases stayed unmatched. Here the CDR3 reads CASSRGQSIGELFF. The CDR3, as DNA: TGTGCCAGCAGCCGGGGACAGTCGATCGGGGAGCTGTTTTTT.

V and J are TRBV11-1 and TRBJ1-2, with 9 positions matching TRBD1. The CDR3 has 16 amino acids. Germline V gene data show CDR1 as SGHAT and CDR2 as FQDESV (reference sequence). V lost 0 bases to trimming and J lost 4 bases; unmatched junction nucleotides: 6. The CDR3 DNA is TGTGCCAGCAGCTTAGCGGGGACAGGGCGGTCCTATGGCTACACCTTC. As protein: CASSLAGTGRSYGYTF.

The rearrangement uses TRBV5-1 and TRBJ2-5; the D gene is possibly TRBD2 (5 bases). The CDR3 has 14 amino acids. Germline CDR1 reads SGHRS; CDR2 reads YFSETQ. V lost 2 bases to trimming and J lost 4 bases, with 12 bases between them. The CDR3 is CASSFKGGGETQYF. DNA for the CDR3: TGCGCCAGCAGCTTCAAAGGAGGAGGAGAGACCCAGTACTTC.

V and J are TRBV2 and TRBJ2-1; 8 bases fit TRBD1. CDR1 is SNHLY and CDR2 is FYNNEI in the germline V gene. There are 13 residues in the CDR3. J gave up 8 bases and V 3 bases, and 3 bases lay outside the gene matches. As DNA, the CDR3 is TGTGCCAGCAGTGAGACAGGGGAGGATGAGCAGTTCTTC. Translated, it gives CASSETGEDEQFF.

This clone was observed once. The genes are TRBV7-9 and TRBJ2-7, with 12 nucleotides matching TRBD2. The CDR3 consists of 14 residues. With 6 bases clipped from V and 4 bases from J, the junction kept 4 bases outside the gene matches. Germline V gene data show CDR1 as SEHNR and CDR2 as FQNEAQ (reference sequence). CDR3 DNA: TGTGCCAGCAGGCGGACTAGCGGGACTTACGAGCAGTACTTC. As protein: CASRRTSGTYEQYF. The variable domain in full, completed from reference TRBV7-9 and TRBJ2-7, reads DTGVSQNPRHKITKRGQNVTFRCDPISEHNRLYWYRQTLGQGPEFLTYFQNEAQLEKSRLLSDRFSAERPKGSFSTLEIQRTEQGDSAMYLCASRRTSGTYEQYFGPGTRLTVT.

CDR3 nucleotide sequence: TGTGCCAGCAGCGGCCTAACGGGGACACCAACCTGGGGGGCTTTCTTT. Its protein is CASSGLTGTPTWGAFF. The chain combines TRBV11-2 with TRBJ1-1, with a tentative D call TRBD1 (6 bases). The germline V gene encodes CDR1 SGHAT and CDR2 FQNNGV. V was cut by 5 bases and J by 11 bases, with 27 bases left in between. This CDR3 is built from 16 residues.

This chain joins TRBV3-1 (or the pseudogene TRBV3-2) and TRBJ2-3, with 7 bases identical to TRBD2. CDR3 length: 13 residues. CDR1 and CDR2 (germline): LGHDT, YNNKEL (reference sequence). J gave up 2 bases and V 10 bases, and 6 bases lay outside the gene matches. DNA for the CDR3: TGTGCCACCTCCGGGACTAACACAGATACGCAGTATTTT. Amino acid sequence: CATSGTNTDTQYF.

The chain has TRBV5-1 and TRBJ2-3; D remains unclear. Trimming left V 1 base short and J 6 bases short, with 9 bases between. CDR3 length: 13 amino acids. Looked up from germline, CDR1 is SGHRS and CDR2 is YFSETQ. CDR3 DNA sequence: TGCGCCAGCAGCTTGTTGTGGCTGGATACGCAGTATTTT. As protein: CASSLLWLDTQYF. The variable domain in full, completed from reference TRBV5-1 and TRBJ2-3, reads KAGVTQTPRYLIKTRGQQVTLSCSPISGHRSVSWYQQTPGQGLQFLFEYFSETQRNKGNFPGRFSGRQFSNSRSEMNVSTLELGDSALYLCASSLLWLDTQYFGPGTRLTVL.